This TCR beta chain appears in the sequencing data of a study of blood T cells in healthy people across ages (dated by TCRdb to between 2014 and 2017). For the wider study: In model experiments, template switching captured roughly one uniquely barcoded TCR beta cDNA molecule for every two T cells. To track age-related changes in TCR beta repertoire diversity, the study relied on deep sequencing normalized with unique cDNA molecular identifiers. Four age groups were formed from the donors: young (average approximately 17 years), middle-aged (just under 40), aged (approximately 60) and long-lived (about 80). Donors of different ages were randomly distributed across sequencing lanes to avoid experimental bias. Using the same blood draw, the study looked at two additional independent replicas of 1 million unique cDNA reads for two donors, one aged 18 to 29 and the other aged 80 or older. Summary of the overall study and its limitations: Bulk unsorted PBMC profiling prevented conclusive comparison of naive and antigen-experienced compartments. Compared with the aged group, the long-lived group had more naive CD4+ T cells, fewer expanded clones and increased TCR diversity, suggesting age selection. The percentage of naive T cells measured by flow cytometry correlated strongly with observed TCR beta diversity. Observed TCR beta diversity per million T cells fell roughly linearly with age, and a significant reduction was already apparent by age around 40. Because the CMV infection status of the donors was unknown, age-related changes in expanded clonotypes may potentially have been confounded. Estimates of total diversity based on one million sequenced T cells were regarded as lower bounds and as underestimates.

The roughly 38 donors, aged about 6 to 95 years, were systemically healthy Caucasian individuals from Russia. Around 10 milliliters of peripheral blood were drawn from each donor into EDTA-treated Vacutainer tubes. PBMCs were isolated by Ficoll-Paque density-gradient centrifugation, with at least 6.5 million obtained per sample. Trizol reagent was used to extract total RNA from PBMCs, with at least 5.5 micrograms per sample. Naive CD45RAhigh/CD27high T cell percentages were measured by flow cytometry on a PBMC aliquot from every donor. Concerning this clonotype: Its antigen remains unidentified. The sample holds no much larger clone one base away, and base qualities are not on file.

Library prep was done by 5' RACE. Sequencing was performed on an Illumina HiSeq 2500. A second about 7 to 12 cycle PCR used a sample-barcoded 5' primer and a J-beta primer mix. A template-switch 5' adaptor carrying 12 random nucleotides introduced a unique molecular identifier onto each TCR beta cDNA molecule. Each sample yielded at least 3 million CDR3-containing paired-end reads. First-strand cDNA was synthesized from all RNA with the Mint cDNA synthesis kit, primed by a TRBC-specific oligonucleotide. All cDNA was treated with uracil-DNA glycosylase and then went through a first 18-cycle PCR with the universal primers M1SS and BC2_uni_R. From the authors' description of their analysis: Each sample was normalized by randomly selecting 1 million high-quality reads, each carrying a distinct molecular identifier. Reads with shared molecular identifiers were discarded instead of being binned into consensus sequences. MiTCR, set to a Q25 quality threshold and the strictest error-elimination algorithm, was used for CDR3 identification, clonotype clustering and error correction. A nonparametric unseen species model with Euler transformation was used to estimate lower-bound total TCR beta diversity. In-frame beta chains were kept once TCRdb had trimmed the public reads at Q25 with fastp and called clones with MiXCR. CDR3 protein duplicates are merged, each entry listing the most common genes and DNA. It is TCRdb's table, rather than the study itself, that gives the V and J calls and clone size. For this sample the table gives about 2 million distinct CDR3 sequences, of which around 50% were detected only once. The top ten constitute over 2% of the sample.

The cysteine opens and the phenylalanine closes a CDR3 of 15 amino acids. The entry retains the CDR3 DNA only, 45 bases that are in frame from base 1. Taken from the germline V gene, the CDR1 and CDR2 loops are SGHTA and FQGNSA. V trim: 2 bases; J trim: 6 bases; unmatched bases: 6. The TCR comes from a woman aged 40-49 years in good health. The sequencing input was blood. This sequence uses TRBV7-2 and TRBJ2-4; 8 junctional bases match TRBD2. The nucleotide sequence reads TGTGCCAGCAGCTTATCCCCGACTAGCGCAAACATTCAGTACTTC. This codes for CASSLSPTSANIQYF.